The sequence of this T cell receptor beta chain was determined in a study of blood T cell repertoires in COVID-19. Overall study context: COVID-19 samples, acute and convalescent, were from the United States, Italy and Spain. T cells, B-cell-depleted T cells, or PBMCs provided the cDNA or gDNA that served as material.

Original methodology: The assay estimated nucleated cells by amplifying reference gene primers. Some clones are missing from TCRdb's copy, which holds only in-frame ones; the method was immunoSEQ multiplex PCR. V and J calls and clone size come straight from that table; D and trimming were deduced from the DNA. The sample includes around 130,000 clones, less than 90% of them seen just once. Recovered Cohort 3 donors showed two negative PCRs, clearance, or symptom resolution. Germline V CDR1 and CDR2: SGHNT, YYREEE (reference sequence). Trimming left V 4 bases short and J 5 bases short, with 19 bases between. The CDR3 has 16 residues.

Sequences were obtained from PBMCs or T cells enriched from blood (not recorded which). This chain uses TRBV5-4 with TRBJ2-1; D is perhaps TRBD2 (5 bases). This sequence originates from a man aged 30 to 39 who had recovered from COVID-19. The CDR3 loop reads CASSPGLATTDNEQFF. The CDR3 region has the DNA TGTGCCAGCAGCCCAGGACTGGCTACCACGGACAATGAGCAGTTCTTC. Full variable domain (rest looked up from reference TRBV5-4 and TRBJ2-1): ETGVTQSPTHLIKTRGQQVTLRCSSQSGHNTVSWYQQALGQGPQFIFQYYREEENGRGNFPPRFSGLQFPNYSSELNVNALELDDSALYLCASSPGLATTDNEQFFGPGTRLTVL.